Each of the 13 T cell receptor beta chains below was sequenced from the same sample in a study of blood T cell repertoires in COVID-19. Clones were read by immunoSEQ multiplex PCR, and TCRdb kept only the in-frame ones, dropping some. The sample records approximately 81,000 clones, around 89% being singletons. What was sequenced was PBMCs or T cells enriched from blood (not recorded which). Receptors originate from a woman between 50 and 59 years old with acute COVID-19.

Here the CDR3 reads CASSPRTGSGSEAFF. As DNA, the CDR3 is TGTGCCAGCAGCCCCCGGACAGGAAGTGGCTCTGAAGCTTTCTTT. This chain links TRBV11-2 with TRBJ1-1; 7 bases are a match to TRBD1. The length of the CDR3 is 15 residues. The J segment lost 6 bases and the V segment lost 5 bases, leaving 12 bases of the junction unmatched. CDR1 and CDR2 (germline): SGHAT, FQNNGV.

This chain connects TRBV25-1 to TRBJ2-2; 9 bases fit TRBD2. CDR3 length: 17 residues. V lost 8 bases to trimming and J lost 3 bases; unmatched junction nucleotides: 13. Germline V gene sequence: CDR1 MGHDK, CDR2 SYGVNS. The CDR3 sequence is CASSEGLGTSYTGELFF. CDR3 nucleotides: TGTGCCAGCTCTGAGGGTTTAGGGACTAGCTACACCGGGGAGCTGTTTTTT.

The J gene is TRBJ2-2, the V gene TRBV7-3; D unclear. The germline V gene encodes CDR1 SGHTA and CDR2 FQGTGA. This CDR3 has 15 residues. The ends were cut back, 2 bases at V and 5 bases at J, with 12 bases in the middle. The CDR3 DNA is TGTGCCAGCAGCTTAGAATACTCCGGTACCGGGGAGCTGTTTTTT. Its translation: CASSLEYSGTGELFF.

The chain employs TRBV19 and TRBJ2-6; TRBD1 matches 9 bases. This CDR3 is 17 amino acids long. In germline, CDR1 is LNHDA, CDR2 SQIVND (reference sequence). With V trimmed by 5 bases and J by 0 bases, 5 bases remained unmatched. Here the CDR3 reads CASSLGQGSSGANVLTF. The CDR3 nucleotides read TGTGCCAGTAGTTTGGGACAGGGTAGCTCTGGGGCCAACGTCCTGACTTTC.

The V and J genes are TRBV4-1 and TRBJ2-7; 9 bases align to TRBD2. After removal of 0 bases from V and 1 base from J, the junction contained 4 bases not matched to a gene. Germline V gives CDR1 MGHRA, CDR2 YSYEKL. The CDR3 is made up of 16 amino acids. CDR3 in amino acids: CASSQEGREGSYEQYF. Here the CDR3 DNA reads TGCGCCAGCAGCCAAGAGGGGCGGGAGGGTTCCTACGAGCAGTACTTC.

Turning to this clone: The same CDR3 is also encoded by other DNA sequences in this sample. The chain is built from TRBV6-5 and TRBJ1-5, with D possibly being TRBD1 (5 bases). The CDR3 is 13 amino acids. Germline-derived CDR1 and CDR2 are MNHEY and SVGAGI. Trimming removed 9 bases from V and 4 bases from J, with 13 bases in between. The CDR3 sequence is CASRGQINQPQHF. The CDR3 region has the DNA TGTGCCAGTAGGGGTCAGATTAATCAGCCCCAGCATTTT.

V gene TRBV2 combines with J gene TRBJ1-1; TRBD1 matches 9 bases. The CDR3 has 13 residues. CDR1 is SNHLY and CDR2 is FYNNEI in the germline V gene. J gave up 5 bases and V 9 bases, and 7 bases lay outside the gene matches. This CDR3 reads CARSGQGLTEAFF. CDR3 DNA: TGTGCCAGGAGCGGACAGGGGTTGACTGAAGCTTTCTTT.

This chain joins TRBV18 and TRBJ1-1; D perhaps matches TRBD1 (6 bases). The CDR3 has 15 residues. The V gene's germline CDR1 is KGHSH and CDR2 LQKENI. V lost 3 bases, J lost 2 bases, and 13 bases lay in between. The CDR3 reads CASSPPGAFNTEAFF. CDR3 in DNA: TGTGCCAGCTCACCGCCAGGGGCCTTTAACACTGAAGCTTTCTTT.

This chain joins TRBV6-1 and TRBJ2-2, with 7 bases lining up with TRBD1. From germline, CDR1 is MNHNS and CDR2 SASEGT. This CDR3 contains 19 residues. V lost 2 bases and J lost 0; bases outside the gene matches: 12. The CDR3 coding sequence is TGTGCCAGCAGTGAATTTCCGGTCAAGGGGACAGCGAACACCGGGGAGCTGTTTTTT. Encoded protein: CASSEFPVKGTANTGELFF.

This clone came up once. The genes are TRBV19 and TRBJ1-4; weak D call: TRBD1 (5 bases). The CDR3 consists of 14 residues. The ends were cut back, 8 bases at V and 1 base at J, with 11 bases in the middle. Germline CDR1 is LNHDA and CDR2 is SQIVND (reference sequence). The DNA for the CDR3 is TGTGCCAGTTCTGAAGGGGAAACTAATGAAAAACTGTTTTTT. The encoded protein is CASSEGETNEKLFF.

The chain recombines TRBV6-4 with TRBJ1-1; D unclear. Per germline, CDR1 MRHNA and CDR2 SNTAGT. Trimming shortened V by 0 bases and J by 0 bases, and 8 bases separated the two germline ends. The CDR3 length is 15 residues. The CDR3 DNA follows: TGTGCCAGCAGTGACTCTGCGTCCATGAACACTGAAGCTTTCTTT. Translating it yields CASSDSASMNTEAFF.

The chain employs TRBV7-8 and TRBJ1-1; D remains unclear. The V end was cut by 3 bases, the J end by 7 bases, with 12 bases between. Germline loops: CDR1 SGHVS, CDR2 FQNEAQ. CDR3 length equals 13 residues. The CDR3 DNA reads as TGTGCCAGCAGCTTCTCCTACGGAGATGAAGCTTTCTTT. It codes for CASSFSYGDEAFF.

The chain has TRBV27 and TRBJ2-1; D possibly corresponds to TRBD2 (6 bases). V was pared by 7 bases and J by 4 bases, with 17 bases between. The CDR3 consists of 15 residues. CDR1 is MNHEY and CDR2 is SMNVEV in the germline V gene (reference sequence). CDR3 sequence (DNA): TGTGCCAGCACCCTTTCCGGGGGTCCGTACAATGAGCAGTTCTTC. Encoded protein: CASTLSGGPYNEQFF.